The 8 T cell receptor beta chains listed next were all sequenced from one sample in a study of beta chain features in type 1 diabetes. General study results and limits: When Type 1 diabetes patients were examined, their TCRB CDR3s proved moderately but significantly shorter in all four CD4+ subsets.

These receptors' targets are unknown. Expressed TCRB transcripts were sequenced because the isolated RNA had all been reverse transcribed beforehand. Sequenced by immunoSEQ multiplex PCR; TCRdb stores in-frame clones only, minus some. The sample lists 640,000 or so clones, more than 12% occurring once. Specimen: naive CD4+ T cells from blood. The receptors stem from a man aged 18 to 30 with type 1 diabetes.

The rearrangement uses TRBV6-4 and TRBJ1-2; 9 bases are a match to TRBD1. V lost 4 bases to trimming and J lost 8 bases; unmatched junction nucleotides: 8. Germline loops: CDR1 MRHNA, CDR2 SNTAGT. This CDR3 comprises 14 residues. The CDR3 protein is CASSGTGGTGGYTF. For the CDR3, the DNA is TGTGCCAGCAGTGGAACAGGGGGCACGGGAGGCTACACCTTC.

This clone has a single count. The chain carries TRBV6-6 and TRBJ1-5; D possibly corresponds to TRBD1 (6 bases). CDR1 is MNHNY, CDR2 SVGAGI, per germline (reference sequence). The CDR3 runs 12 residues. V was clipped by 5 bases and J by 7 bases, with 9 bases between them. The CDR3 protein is CASSPGAQPQHF. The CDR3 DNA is TGTGCCAGCAGTCCGGGGGCCCAGCCCCAGCATTTT.

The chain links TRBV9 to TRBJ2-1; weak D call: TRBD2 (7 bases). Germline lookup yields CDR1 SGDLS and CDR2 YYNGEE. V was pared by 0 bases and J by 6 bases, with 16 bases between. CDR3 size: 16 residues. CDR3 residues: CASSVVGGATLNEQFF. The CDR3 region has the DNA TGTGCCAGCAGCGTAGTGGGGGGGGCGACCCTCAATGAGCAGTTCTTC.

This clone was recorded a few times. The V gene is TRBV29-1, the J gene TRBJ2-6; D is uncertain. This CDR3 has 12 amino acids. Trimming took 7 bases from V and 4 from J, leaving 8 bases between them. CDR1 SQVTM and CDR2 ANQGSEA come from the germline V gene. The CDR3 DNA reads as TGCAGCGCTGGGCCCGGGGCCAACGTCCTGACTTTC. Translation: CSAGPGANVLTF.

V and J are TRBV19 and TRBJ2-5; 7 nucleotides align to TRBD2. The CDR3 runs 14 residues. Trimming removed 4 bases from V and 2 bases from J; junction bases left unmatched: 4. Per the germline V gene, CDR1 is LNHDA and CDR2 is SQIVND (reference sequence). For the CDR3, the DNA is TGTGCCAGTAGTACGGGAGCGGGGCAAGAGACCCAGTACTTC. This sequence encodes CASSTGAGQETQYF.

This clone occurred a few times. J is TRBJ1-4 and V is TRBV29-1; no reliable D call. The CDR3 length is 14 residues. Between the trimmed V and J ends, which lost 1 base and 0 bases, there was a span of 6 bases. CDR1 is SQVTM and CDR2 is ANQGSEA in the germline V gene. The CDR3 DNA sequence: TGCAGCGTTGAAGGAGGAGCAACTAATGAAAAACTGTTTTTT. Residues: CSVEGGATNEKLFF.

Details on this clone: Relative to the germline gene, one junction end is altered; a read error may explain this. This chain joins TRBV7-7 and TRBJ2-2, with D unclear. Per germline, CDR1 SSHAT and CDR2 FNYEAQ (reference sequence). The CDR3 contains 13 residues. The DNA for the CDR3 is TGTGCTAGCAGCTTCGGAATGGGCGGGGAGCTGTTTTTT. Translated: CASSFGMGGELFF.

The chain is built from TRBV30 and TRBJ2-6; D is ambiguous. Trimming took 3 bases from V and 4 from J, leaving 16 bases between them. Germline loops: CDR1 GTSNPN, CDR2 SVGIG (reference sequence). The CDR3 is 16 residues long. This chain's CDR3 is CAWSPTPGTGANVLTF. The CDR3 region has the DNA TGTGCCTGGAGCCCGACCCCTGGAACAGGGGCCAACGTCCTGACTTTC. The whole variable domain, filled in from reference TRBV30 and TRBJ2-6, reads SQTIHQWPATLVQPVGSPLSLECTVEGTSNPNLYWYRQAAGRGLQLLFYSVGIGQISSEVPQNLSASRPQDRQFILSSKKLLLSDSGFYLCAWSPTPGTGANVLTFGAGSRLTVL.